A single sample gave rise to the 4 T cell receptor beta chains below, sequenced in a study of shared clonotypes between healthy human individuals. Naive CD8 cells comprised CD45RO-negative, CCR7-positively selected cells, excluding terminally differentiated effector memory CD45RA+ cells. Sequencing was performed with immunoSEQ multiplex PCR; in TCRdb, only in-frame clones are kept and a portion is missing. The repertoire holds some 2 million clones, with about 95% as singletons. Sequencing was performed on naive CD8+ T cells sorted from blood. The receptors here all came from a man between 18 and 35 years old in good health.

The chain links TRBV5-8 to TRBJ1-1; 9 nucleotides match TRBD1. J was trimmed by 0 bases and V by 3 bases; bases with no gene match: 6. The CDR3 spans 16 residues. Germline loops: CDR1 SGHTS, CDR2 YDEGEE. CDR3 region: CASSSGQGIMNTEAFF. The CDR3 DNA reads as TGTGCCAGCAGCTCAGGACAGGGGATCATGAACACTGAAGCTTTCTTT.

The rearrangement links TRBV4-3 to TRBJ2-1; D is uncertain. Germline-derived CDR1 and CDR2 are LGHNA and YSLEER. V was clipped by 6 bases and J by 2 bases, with 8 bases between them. The CDR3 length is 13 residues. CDR3 amino acids: CASSWGTYNEQFF. For the CDR3, the DNA is TGCGCCAGCAGTTGGGGAACCTACAATGAGCAGTTCTTC.

For this clone: Other DNA sequences in this sample translate to the same CDR3. V usage is TRBV5-1 and J usage is TRBJ1-2; D gene ambiguous. The CDR3 loop spans 13 amino acids. Trimming stripped 1 base from V and 6 bases from J, with 10 bases between. CDR1 is SGHRS, CDR2 YFSETQ, per germline. This CDR3 is CASSLFGADGYTF. CDR3 nucleotides: TGCGCCAGCAGCTTGTTCGGCGCAGATGGCTACACCTTC.

This clone was observed once. Other DNA variants within this sample encode the same CDR3. The chain has TRBV25-1 and TRBJ2-7; D possibly matches TRBD1 or TRBD2 (5 bases each). V lost 2 bases and J lost 4, with 6 bases in between. This CDR3 is built from 12 residues. Per germline, CDR1 MGHDK and CDR2 SYGVNS. CDR3 in amino acids: CASSEGGYEQYF. The CDR3 bases are TGTGCCAGCAGTGAAGGGGGATACGAGCAGTACTTC.